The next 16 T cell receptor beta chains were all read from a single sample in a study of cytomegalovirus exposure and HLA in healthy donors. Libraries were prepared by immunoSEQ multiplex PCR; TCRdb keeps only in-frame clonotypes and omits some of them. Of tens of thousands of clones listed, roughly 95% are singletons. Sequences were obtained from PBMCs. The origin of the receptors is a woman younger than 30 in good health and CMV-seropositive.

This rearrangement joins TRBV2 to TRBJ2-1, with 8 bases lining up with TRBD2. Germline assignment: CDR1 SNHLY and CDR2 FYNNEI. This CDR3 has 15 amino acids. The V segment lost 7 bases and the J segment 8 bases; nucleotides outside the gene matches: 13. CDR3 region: CASNPASGLWDEQFF. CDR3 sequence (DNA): TGTGCCAGCAATCCGGCTAGCGGGTTGTGGGATGAGCAGTTCTTC.

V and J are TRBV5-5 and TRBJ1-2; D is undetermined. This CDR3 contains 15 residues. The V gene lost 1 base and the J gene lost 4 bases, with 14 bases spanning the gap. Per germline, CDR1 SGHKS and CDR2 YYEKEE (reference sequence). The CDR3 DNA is TGTGCCAGCAGCTTGTATCTTGAAGGGAGCTATGGCTACACCTTC. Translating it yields CASSLYLEGSYGYTF.

The chain's CDR3 is CATSREGRAQYF. In DNA, the CDR3 is TGTGCCACCAGCAGAGAAGGGCGGGCGCAGTATTTT. The J gene is TRBJ2-3, the V gene TRBV15; TRBD2 might be the D (5 bases). V shed 0 bases and J shed 10 bases, with 8 bases lying between them. CDR1 is LNHNV and CDR2 is YYDKDF in the germline V gene (reference sequence). The CDR3 is 12 amino acids.

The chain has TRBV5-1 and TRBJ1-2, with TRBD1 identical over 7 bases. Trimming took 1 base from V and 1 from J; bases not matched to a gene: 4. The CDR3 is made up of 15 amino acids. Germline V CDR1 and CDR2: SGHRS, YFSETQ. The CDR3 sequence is CASSLLGTDNYGYTF. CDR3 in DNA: TGCGCCAGCAGCTTGCTCGGGACAGATAACTATGGCTACACCTTC.

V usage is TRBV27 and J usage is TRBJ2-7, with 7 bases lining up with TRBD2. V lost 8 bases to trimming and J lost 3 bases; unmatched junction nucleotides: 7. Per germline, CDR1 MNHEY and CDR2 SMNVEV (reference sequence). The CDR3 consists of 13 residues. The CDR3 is CASALGRDYEQYF. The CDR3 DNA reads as TGTGCCAGCGCCTTGGGGAGGGACTACGAGCAGTACTTC.

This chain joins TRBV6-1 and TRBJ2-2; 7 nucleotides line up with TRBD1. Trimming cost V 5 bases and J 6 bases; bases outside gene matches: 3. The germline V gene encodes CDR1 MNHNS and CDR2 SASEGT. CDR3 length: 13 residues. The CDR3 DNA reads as TGTGCCAGCAGTTCTCAGGGGGCCGGGGAGCTGTTTTTT. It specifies CASSSQGAGELFF.

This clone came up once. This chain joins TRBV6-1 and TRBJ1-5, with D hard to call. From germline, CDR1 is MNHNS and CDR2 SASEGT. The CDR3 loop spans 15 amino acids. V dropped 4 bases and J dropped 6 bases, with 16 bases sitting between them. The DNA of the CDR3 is TGTGCCAGCAGTGTGGGCTCGGTGGGGAGTCAGCCCCAGCATTTT. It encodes CASSVGSVGSQPQHF.

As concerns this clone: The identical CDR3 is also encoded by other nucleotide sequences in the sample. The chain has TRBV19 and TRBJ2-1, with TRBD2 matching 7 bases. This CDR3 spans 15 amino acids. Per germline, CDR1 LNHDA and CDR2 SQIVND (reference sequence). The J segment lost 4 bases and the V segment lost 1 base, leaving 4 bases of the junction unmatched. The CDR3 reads CASSIVASGYNEQFF. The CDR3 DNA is TGTGCCAGTAGTATAGTGGCTAGCGGTTACAATGAGCAGTTCTTC.

CDR3 sequence reads: CASSFTGATGELFF. As DNA, the CDR3 is TGTGCCAGCAGTTTCACAGGGGCCACCGGGGAGCTGTTTTTT. V gene TRBV2 combines with J gene TRBJ2-2; 7 bases match TRBD1. CDR1 is SNHLY, CDR2 FYNNEI, per germline. V gave up 5 bases and J gave up 4 bases; unmatched junction bases: 4. The length of the CDR3 is 14 residues.

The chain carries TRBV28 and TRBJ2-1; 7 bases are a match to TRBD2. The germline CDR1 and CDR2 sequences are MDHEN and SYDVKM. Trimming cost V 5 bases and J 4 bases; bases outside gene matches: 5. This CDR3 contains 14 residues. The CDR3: CASSALAAYNEQFF. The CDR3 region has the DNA TGTGCCAGCAGTGCTCTAGCGGCGTACAATGAGCAGTTCTTC.

The CDR3 nucleotides are TGTGCCAGCAGCGTAGATTACGGGGAGCTGTTTTTT. Its translation is CASSVDYGELFF. The chain couples TRBV9 to TRBJ2-2; D not resolved. The CDR3 length is 12 residues. Germline V gene sequence: CDR1 SGDLS, CDR2 YYNGEE. Trimming left V 0 bases short and J 7 bases short, with 4 bases between.

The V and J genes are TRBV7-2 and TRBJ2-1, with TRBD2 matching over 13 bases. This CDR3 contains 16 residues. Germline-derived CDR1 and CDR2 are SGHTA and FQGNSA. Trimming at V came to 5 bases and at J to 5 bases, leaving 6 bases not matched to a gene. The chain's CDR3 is CASSPSGLAGHNEQFF. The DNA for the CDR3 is TGTGCCAGCAGCCCGTCGGGACTAGCGGGACACAATGAGCAGTTCTTC.

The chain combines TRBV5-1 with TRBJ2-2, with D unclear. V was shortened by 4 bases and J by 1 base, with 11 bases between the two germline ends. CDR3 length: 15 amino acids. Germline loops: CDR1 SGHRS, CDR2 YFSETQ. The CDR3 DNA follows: TGCGCCAGCAGCCCTCGGGTCTTGAACACCGGGGAGCTGTTTTTT. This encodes CASSPRVLNTGELFF.

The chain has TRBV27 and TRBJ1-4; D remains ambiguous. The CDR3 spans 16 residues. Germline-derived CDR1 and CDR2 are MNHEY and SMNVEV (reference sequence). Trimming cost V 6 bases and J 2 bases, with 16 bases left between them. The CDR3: CASRRSDRSTNEKLFF. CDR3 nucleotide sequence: TGTGCCAGCAGACGATCCGACCGGAGCACTAATGAAAAACTGTTTTTT.

CDR3 protein: CAISLDKVTGELFF. The CDR3 bases are TGTGCCATCAGCCTGGACAAGGTCACCGGGGAGCTGTTTTTT. The V and J genes are TRBV10-3 and TRBJ2-2; tentatively, D is TRBD1 (5 bases). Trimming removed 6 bases at V and 4 bases at J, with 12 bases between. The CDR3 is 14 amino acids. Per germline, CDR1 ENHRY and CDR2 SYGVKD.

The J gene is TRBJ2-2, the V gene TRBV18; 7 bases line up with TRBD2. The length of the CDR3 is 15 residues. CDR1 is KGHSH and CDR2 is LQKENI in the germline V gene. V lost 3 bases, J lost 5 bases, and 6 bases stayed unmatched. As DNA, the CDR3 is TGTGCCAGCTCACCTAGACTAGCAGATACCGGGGAGCTGTTTTTT. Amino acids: CASSPRLADTGELFF.